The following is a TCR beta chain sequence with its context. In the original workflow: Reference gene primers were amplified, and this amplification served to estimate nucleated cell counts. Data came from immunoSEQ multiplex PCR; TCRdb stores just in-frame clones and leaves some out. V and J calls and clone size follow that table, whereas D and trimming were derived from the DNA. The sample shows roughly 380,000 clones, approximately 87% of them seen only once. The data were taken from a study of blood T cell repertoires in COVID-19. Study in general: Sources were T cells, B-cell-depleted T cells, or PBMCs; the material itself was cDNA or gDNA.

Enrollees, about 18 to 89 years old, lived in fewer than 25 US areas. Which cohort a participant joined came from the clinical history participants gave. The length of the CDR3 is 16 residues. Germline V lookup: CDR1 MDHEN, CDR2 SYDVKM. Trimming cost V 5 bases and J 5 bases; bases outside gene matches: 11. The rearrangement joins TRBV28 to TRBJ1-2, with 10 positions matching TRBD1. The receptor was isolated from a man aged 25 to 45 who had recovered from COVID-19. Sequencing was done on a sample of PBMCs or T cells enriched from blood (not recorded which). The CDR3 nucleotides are TGTGCCAGCAGTGGGGACAGGGGCCCAAGGAAGTATGGCTACACCTTC. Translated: CASSGDRGPRKYGYTF.